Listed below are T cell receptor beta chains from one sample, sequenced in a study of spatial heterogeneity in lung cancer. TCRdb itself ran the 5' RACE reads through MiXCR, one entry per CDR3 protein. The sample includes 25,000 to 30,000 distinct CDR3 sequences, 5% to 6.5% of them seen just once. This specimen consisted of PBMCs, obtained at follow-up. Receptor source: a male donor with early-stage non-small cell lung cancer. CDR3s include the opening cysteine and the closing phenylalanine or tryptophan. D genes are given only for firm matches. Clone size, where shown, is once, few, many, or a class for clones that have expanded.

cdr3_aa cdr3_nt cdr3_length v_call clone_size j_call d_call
CASSAEGTLVGYTF TGTGCCAGCAGCGCGGAAGGGACACTGGTTGGCTACACCTTC 14 TRBV11-1 many TRBJ1-2 .
CASSEQGLYEQYF TGTGCCAGCAGTGAACAGGGGCTCTACGAGCAGTACTTC 13 TRBV2 . TRBJ2-7 .
CASGSNLRTDYGYTF TGTGCTAGTGGTTCCAATCTCCGGACAGACTATGGCTACACCTTC 15 TRBV12-5 few TRBJ1-2 .
CSARRRGYEQYF TGCAGTGCTAGACGGAGAGGCTACGAGCAGTACTTC 12 TRBV20-1 many TRBJ2-7 .
CASVQGNQETQYF TGTGCCAGCGTACAGGGGAACCAAGAGACCCAGTACTTC 13 TRBV11-3 many TRBJ2-5 TRBD1
CATSDPAVYNEQFF TGTGCCACCAGTGATCCGGCAGTCTACAATGAGCAGTTCTTC 14 TRBV24-1 many TRBJ2-1 .
CASTPANTDTQYF TGTGCCAGCACCCCCGCCAACACAGATACGCAGTATTTT 13 TRBV27 many TRBJ2-3 .
CASSSQGTGRKVTEAFF TGTGCCAGCAGCTCTCAAGGGACAGGGAGGAAGGTCACTGAAGCTTTCTTT 17 TRBV7-3 few TRBJ1-1 TRBD1
CASRDRYEQYF TGTGCCAGCAGGGATAGGTACGAGCAGTACTTC 11 TRBV25-1 few TRBJ2-7 .
CASSSQGQNTEAFF TGTGCCAGCAGTTCCCAAGGACAGAACACTGAAGCTTTCTTT 14 TRBV6-2/TRBV6-3 many TRBJ1-1 .
CASSNQGYTEAFF TGTGCCAGCAGCAATCAGGGGTACACTGAAGCTTTCTTT 13 TRBV6-1 many TRBJ1-1 .
CASSYSGRRALEAFF TGTGCCAGCAGTTACTCGGGCAGGCGCGCACTGGAAGCTTTCTTT 15 TRBV6-5 . TRBJ1-1 .
CASSQGWAGQETQYF TGTGCCAGCAGCCAAGGTTGGGCGGGGCAAGAGACCCAGTACTTC 15 TRBV4-2 many TRBJ2-5 .
CSARSGPHYGYTF TGCAGTGCTAGATCGGGGCCCCACTATGGCTACACCTTC 13 TRBV20-1 . TRBJ1-2 .
CASSPPRGPDTQYF TGTGCCAGCAGCCCGCCGCGCGGCCCAGATACGCAGTATTTT 14 TRBV5-6 many TRBJ2-3 .
CASSRSGTRDSPLHF TGCGCCAGCAGTCGATCCGGGACCCGTGATTCACCCCTCCACTTT 15 TRBV10-2 many TRBJ1-6 .
CASSLGYASPLGEQFF TGTGCCAGCAGCTTAGGTTATGCTAGCCCTCTTGGGGAGCAGTTCTTC 16 TRBV11-2 large TRBJ2-1 .
CASSHDRLFTDTQYF TGTGCCAGCAGCCACGACCGCCTATTCACAGATACGCAGTATTTT 15 TRBV14 many TRBJ2-3 .
CASSLAGKQETQYF TGTGCCAGCAGCTTGGCGGGCAAGCAAGAGACCCAGTACTTC 14 TRBV13 many TRBJ2-5 .
CASSPGTGGYEQYF TGTGCCAGCAGTCCAGGGACAGGGGGCTACGAGCAGTACTTC 14 TRBV7-6 many TRBJ2-7 TRBD1
CSASSPHSYEQYF TGCAGTGCTAGTTCCCCTCACTCCTACGAGCAGTACTTC 13 TRBV20-1 . TRBJ2-7 .
CASSRQGAGEQYF TGTGCCAGCAGTCGACAGGGGGCCGGCGAGCAGTACTTC 13 TRBV12-3/TRBV12-4 many TRBJ2-7 TRBD1
CASSGSTLNTGELFF TGTGCCAGCTCGGGTTCGACACTGAACACCGGGGAGCTGTTTTTT 15 TRBV27 few TRBJ2-2 .
CASSLGLEISGELFF TGTGCCAGCAGCTTGGGTCTAGAAATCTCAGGGGAGCTGTTTTTT 15 TRBV7-2 . TRBJ2-2 .
CASSLDRGNTNEKLFF TGCGCCAGCAGCTTGGACCGCGGAAATACCAATGAAAAACTGTTTTTT 16 TRBV5-1 many TRBJ1-4 .
CASKRGGHSPLHF TGTGCCAGCAAACGGGGAGGGCATTCACCCCTCCACTTT 13 TRBV28 many TRBJ1-6 .
CATSGWGPSERKFF TGTGCCACCAGCGGGTGGGGACCGTCCGAAAGGAAGTTCTTC 14 TRBV15 many TRBJ2-1 .
CASSLASGTSYEQYF TGTGCCAGCAGCTTAGCGTCAGGGACCTCCTACGAGCAGTACTTC 15 TRBV7-2 many TRBJ2-7 .
CASSPGTGGAYQPQHF TGTGCCAGTAGTCCTGGGACAGGGGGCGCCTATCAGCCCCAGCATTTT 16 TRBV19 many TRBJ1-5 TRBD1
CSASGLAVQTVNEQFF TGCAGTGCTTCGGGACTAGCGGTGCAGACGGTCAATGAGCAGTTCTTC 16 TRBV20-1 . TRBJ2-1 TRBD2
CSQSLKDEQFF TGCAGTCAGAGCCTGAAGGATGAGCAGTTCTTC 11 TRBV20-1 few TRBJ2-1 .
CASSLAAGWTDTQYF TGTGCCAGCAGCTTAGCGGCAGGGTGGACAGATACGCAGTATTTT 15 TRBV11-2 many TRBJ2-3 .
CASSLSGGDYNEQFF TGTGCCAGCAGTTTGTCCGGGGGGGATTACAATGAGCAGTTCTTC 15 TRBV12-3/TRBV12-4 few TRBJ2-1 TRBD2
CASSPGQGVYPLHF TGTGCCAGCAGCCCGGGACAGGGAGTCTATCCCCTCCACTTT 14 TRBV7-9 many TRBJ1-6 TRBD1
CASSSSPGAEQYF TGTGCCAGCAGTTCCTCGCCAGGGGCCGAGCAGTACTTC 13 TRBV6-6 medium-sized TRBJ2-7 .
CASTTGQRYNEQFF TGTGCCAGCACCACCGGACAGCGATACAATGAGCAGTTCTTC 14 TRBV6-2/TRBV6-3 many TRBJ2-1 .
CSVEKGQVTEAFF TGCAGCGTCGAAAAAGGACAGGTCACTGAAGCTTTCTTT 13 TRBV29-1 many TRBJ1-1 TRBD1
CATSPGREWYNEQFF TGTGCCACCAGTCCGGGGAGGGAGTGGTACAATGAGCAGTTCTTC 15 TRBV15 many TRBJ2-1 TRBD2
CASSSQQGGNTIYF TGTGCCAGCAGCAGCCAACAGGGGGGAAACACCATATATTTT 14 TRBV7-2 . TRBJ1-3 TRBD1
CSAGPYSGNTIYF TGCAGTGCTGGCCCATACTCTGGAAACACCATATATTTT 13 TRBV20-1 few TRBJ1-3 .
CASSPDLAGYNEQFF TGTGCCAGCAGCCCTGATCTAGCGGGGTACAATGAGCAGTTCTTC 15 TRBV7-2 few TRBJ2-1 TRBD2
CASSLRPGGSYNEQFF TGTGCCAGCAGCTTAAGGCCCGGGGGCTCCTACAATGAGCAGTTCTTC 16 TRBV7-8 . TRBJ2-1 .
CASSTTTTDTQYF TGTGCCAGCAGCACCACTACCACAGATACGCAGTATTTT 13 TRBV7-3 many TRBJ2-3 .
CAWSVRTGGGYTF TGTGCCTGGAGTGTACGGACCGGCGGAGGCTACACCTTC 13 TRBV30 many TRBJ1-2 .